This TCR beta chain is from a study of blood T cell repertoires in COVID-19. Study information: Nucleic acid was either cDNA or gDNA, and it came from T cells, B-cell-depleted T cells, or PBMCs.

In the authors' workflow: Amplification of reference gene primers was used by the study to estimate nucleated cell counts. Profiled with immunoSEQ multiplex PCR; TCRdb holds only in-frame clones, not every one. The D gene and trimming were derived from the DNA, and the V and J assignments and clone size from that table. The table has approximately 280,000 clones, about 81% seen once. Enrolled during active infection, Seattle patients were then followed longitudinally. J gave up 2 bases and V 2 bases, and 7 bases lay outside the gene matches. The CDR3 runs 16 residues. Germline lookup yields CDR1 LNHDA and CDR2 SQIVND (reference sequence).

The V gene is TRBV19, the J gene TRBJ2-3; 7 positions match TRBD1. The sequence was obtained from a human donor with COVID-19, enrolled during active disease. The donor label of this sample is uncertain. Sample: peripheral blood. The chain's CDR3 is CASSILGQRLTDTQYF. The CDR3 DNA follows: TGTGCCAGTAGTATATTGGGACAGCGACTCACAGATACGCAGTATTTT.